This TCR beta chain appears in the sequencing data of a study of blood T cell repertoires in COVID-19. Study summary: COVID-19 samples from acute and convalescent phases originated in the United States, Italy and Spain. From T cells, B-cell-depleted T cells, or PBMCs came the material, which was cDNA or gDNA.

Authors' processing steps: Reference gene primer amplification yielded estimated nucleated cell counts. Clones were read by immunoSEQ multiplex PCR, and TCRdb kept only the in-frame ones, dropping some. D and trimming come from the DNA, and the V and J calls and clone size come from that table. Among tens of thousands of clones listed, 83% were seen once. The germline V gene has CDR1 DFQATT and CDR2 SNEGSKA (reference sequence). V gave up 3 bases and J gave up 4 bases, with 10 bases separating them. This CDR3 contains 13 residues. The clonotype comes from a woman between 55 and 75 years old with acute or convalescent COVID-19. Sequences were obtained from peripheral blood. The gene calls are TRBV20-1 and TRBJ1-3; tentatively, D is TRBD1 (6 bases). The CDR3 region has the DNA TGCAGTGCTAGTGAGCAGGGGGGAAACACCATATATTTT. Translating it yields CSASEQGGNTIYF.